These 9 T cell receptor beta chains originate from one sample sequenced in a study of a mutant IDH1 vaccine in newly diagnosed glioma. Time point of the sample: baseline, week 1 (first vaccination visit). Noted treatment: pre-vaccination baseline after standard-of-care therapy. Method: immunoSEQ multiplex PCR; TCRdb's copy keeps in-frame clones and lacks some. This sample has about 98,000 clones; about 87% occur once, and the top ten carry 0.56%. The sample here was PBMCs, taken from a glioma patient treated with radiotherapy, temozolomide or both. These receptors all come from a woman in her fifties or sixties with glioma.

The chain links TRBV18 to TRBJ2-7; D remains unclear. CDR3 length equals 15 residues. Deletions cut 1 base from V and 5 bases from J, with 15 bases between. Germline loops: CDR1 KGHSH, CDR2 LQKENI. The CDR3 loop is CASSPRISTGDEQYF. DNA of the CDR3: TGTGCCAGCTCACCACGGATTTCGACGGGTGACGAGCAGTACTTC.

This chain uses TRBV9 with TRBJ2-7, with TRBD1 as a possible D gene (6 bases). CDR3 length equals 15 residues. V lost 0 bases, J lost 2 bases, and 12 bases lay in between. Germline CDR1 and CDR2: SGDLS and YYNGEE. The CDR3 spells CASSVGAGVTYEQYF. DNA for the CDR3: TGTGCCAGCAGCGTAGGGGCAGGGGTTACCTACGAGCAGTACTTC. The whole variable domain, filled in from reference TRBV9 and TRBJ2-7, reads DSGVTQTPKHLITATGQRVTLRCSPRSGDLSVYWYQQSLDQGLQFLIQYYNGEERAKGNILERFSAQQFPDLHSELNLSSLELGDSALYFCASSVGAGVTYEQYFGPGTRLTVT.

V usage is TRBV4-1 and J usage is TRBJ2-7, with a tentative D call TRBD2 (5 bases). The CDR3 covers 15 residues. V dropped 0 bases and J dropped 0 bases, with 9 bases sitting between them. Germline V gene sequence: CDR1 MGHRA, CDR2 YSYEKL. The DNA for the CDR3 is TGCGCCAGCAGCCAAGATGACTACGTCTCCTACGAGCAGTACTTC. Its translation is CASSQDDYVSYEQYF.

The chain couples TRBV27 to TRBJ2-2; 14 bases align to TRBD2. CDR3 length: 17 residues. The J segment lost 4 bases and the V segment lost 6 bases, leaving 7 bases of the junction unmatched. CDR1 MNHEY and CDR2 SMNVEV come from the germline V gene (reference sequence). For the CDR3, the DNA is TGTGCCAGCAGCCTGGGACTAGCGGGAGCGCGCACCGGGGAGCTGTTTTTT. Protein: CASSLGLAGARTGELFF.

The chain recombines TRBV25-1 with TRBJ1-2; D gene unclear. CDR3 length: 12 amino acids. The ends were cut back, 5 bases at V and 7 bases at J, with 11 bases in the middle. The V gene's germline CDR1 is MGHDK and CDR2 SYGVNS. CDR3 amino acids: CASSPGSVGYTF. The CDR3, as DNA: TGTGCCAGCAGTCCAGGATCGGTTGGCTACACCTTC.

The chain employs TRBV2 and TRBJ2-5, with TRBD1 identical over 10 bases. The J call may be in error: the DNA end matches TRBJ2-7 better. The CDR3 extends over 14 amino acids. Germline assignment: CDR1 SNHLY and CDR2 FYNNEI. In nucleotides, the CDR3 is TGTGCCAGCAGGGACCGGACAGGGGGAGACGAGCAGTACTTC. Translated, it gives CASRDRTGGDEQYF.

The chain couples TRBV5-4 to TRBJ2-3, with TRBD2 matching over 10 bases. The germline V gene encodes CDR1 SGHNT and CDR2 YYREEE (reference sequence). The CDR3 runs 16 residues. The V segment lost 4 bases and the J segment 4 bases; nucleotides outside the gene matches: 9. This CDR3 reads CASSPPRSGRSDTQYF. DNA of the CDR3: TGTGCCAGCAGCCCCCCCCGTAGCGGGAGGTCAGATACGCAGTATTTT.

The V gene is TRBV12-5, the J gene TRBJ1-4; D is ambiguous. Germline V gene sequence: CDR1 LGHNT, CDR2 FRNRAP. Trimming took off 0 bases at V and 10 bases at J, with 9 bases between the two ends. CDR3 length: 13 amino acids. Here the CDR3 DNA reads TGTGCTAGTGGTTTGGTACAGTCGGGAAAACTGTTTTTT. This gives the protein CASGLVQSGKLFF. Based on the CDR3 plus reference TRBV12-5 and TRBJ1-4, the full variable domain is DARVTQTPRHKVTEMGQEVTMRCQPILGHNTVFWYRQTMMQGLELLAYFRNRAPLDDSGMPKDRFSAEMPDATLATLKIQPSEPRDSAVYFCASGLVQSGKLFFGSGTQLSVL.

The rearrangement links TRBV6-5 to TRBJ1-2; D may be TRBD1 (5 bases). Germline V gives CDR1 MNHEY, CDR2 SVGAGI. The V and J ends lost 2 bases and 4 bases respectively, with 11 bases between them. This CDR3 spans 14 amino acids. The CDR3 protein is CASSYPGRGYGYTF. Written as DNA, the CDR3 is TGTGCCAGCAGTTACCCAGGGCGCGGCTATGGCTACACCTTC.